This TCR beta chain was captured in a study of neurological immune-mediated disorders. Points from the study as a whole: No CDR3 amino acid sequences recurred among expanded clones across subjects, suggesting private repertoires in all groups.

It was by 5'RACE with 10-nucleotide random UMIs that the cDNA was made. The output of every sequencing run exceeded 180 million TCR-beta sequences, derived from 15-18 subjects. TCRdb reanalysed the 5' RACE reads using MiXCR and keeps one entry per CDR3 protein. Of about 120,000 distinct CDR3 sequences listed, about 3.4% are singletons. The germline V gene encodes CDR1 SGHRS and CDR2 YFSETQ. CDR3 length: 15 residues. The germline V and J ends were trimmed by 0 bases and 0 bases, with 10 bases remaining between them. Ten or more counts support this clonotype. Its antigen remains unidentified. The specimen was PBMCs. The chain has TRBV5-1 and TRBJ2-7; D tentatively reads TRBD1 or TRBD2 (5 bases each). The clonotype originates from a woman in her 30s with multiple sclerosis. The CDR3 DNA reads as TGCGCCAGCAGCTTGGAACCGGGACCCTCCTACGAGCAGTACTTC. Residues: CASSLEPGPSYEQYF.